These T cell receptor beta chains were read from a single sample in a study of blood T cell repertoires in COVID-19. Produced via immunoSEQ multiplex PCR; TCRdb's table is partial and in-frame only. The repertoire holds about 14,000 clones, around nine tenths seen once, with roughly a sixth in the top ten. Sequenced: peripheral blood. These receptors all stem from a human donor with active COVID-19. The donor label of this sample is uncertain. CDR3s include the opening cysteine and the closing phenylalanine or tryptophan. Fields, in order: V gene, D gene, CDR3 protein. D genes are given only for firm matches.

V: TRBV19
D: TRBD2
CDR3: CASSTLAAHEQFF

V: TRBV7-3
D: TRBD1
CDR3: CASRAGGRNEQFF

V: TRBV5-6
D: -
CDR3: CASSFFTGGKNEQFF

V: TRBV13
D: TRBD1
CDR3: CASSLSDRTYNEQFF

V: TRBV18
D: TRBD1
CDR3: CASSPLLTGPSLEQYF

V: TRBV4-1
D: -
CDR3: CASSPDEVEAFF

V: TRBV5-1
D: -
CDR3: CASSFGGGQSDTQYF

V: TRBV6-6
D: TRBD1
CDR3: CASSYPLGTDDGYTF

V: TRBV28
D: TRBD1
CDR3: CASTRQGRNTEAFF

V: TRBV11-3
D: TRBD1
CDR3: CASSLDRIGTESSYNEQFF

V: TRBV3-1/TRBV3-2
D: -
CDR3: CASSQGHYIYNEQFF

V: TRBV5-6
D: TRBD1
CDR3: CASSLGQGVSPLHF

V: TRBV4-3
D: -
CDR3: CASSQERQAAINNSPLHF

V: TRBV27
D: TRBD2
CDR3: CASSPLPGGPGVEQFF

V: TRBV6-5
D: -
CDR3: CASRRLSDTEAFF

V: TRBV19
D: TRBD1
CDR3: CASTPKGQGARGNQPQHF

V: TRBV2
D: TRBD2
CDR3: CASSTAGGAVNTGELFF

V: TRBV5-1
D: -
CDR3: CASSEDFKLLHF

V: TRBV28
D: -
CDR3: CASYRVQDGYTF

V: TRBV2
D: TRBD2
CDR3: CASTRGLDPTGELFF

V: TRBV5-4
D: -
CDR3: CASSLIQVPYGYTF

V: TRBV15
D: TRBD2
CDR3: CATSARLAGVADTQYF

V: TRBV2
D: -
CDR3: CASSEAGDNSPLHF

V: TRBV20-1
D: -
CDR3: CSASIGSGYNEQFF

V: TRBV4-1
D: -
CDR3: CASSQGRTRGGNTIYF

V: TRBV3-1/TRBV3-2
D: -
CDR3: CASSQVRIAEQPVSSEQYF

V: TRBV7-2
D: -
CDR3: CASSLYEDTQYF

V: TRBV6-1
D: -
CDR3: CASSDFRNYGYTF

V: TRBV5-4
D: TRBD2
CDR3: CASSLSGGSTDTQYF

V: TRBV25-1
D: TRBD1
CDR3: CASSTRGQKALNTQYF

V: TRBV6-5
D: -
CDR3: CASSYSSLALNEQFF

V: TRBV11-2
D: TRBD2
CDR3: CASSPSGGAWNEQFF

V: TRBV9
D: TRBD2
CDR3: CASSADLAGVYNEQFF

V: TRBV4-1
D: -
CDR3: CASSPTPGDEYQETQYF

V: TRBV6-2/TRBV6-3
D: -
CDR3: CASSYRYEQYF

V: TRBV7-9
D: -
CDR3: CASAIGGGKSPLHF

V: TRBV4-2
D: -
CDR3: CASSPEVGNTDTQYF

V: TRBV28
D: TRBD1
CDR3: CASSFFTGELNYGYTF

V: TRBV2
D: -
CDR3: CASRARANQPQHF

V: TRBV10-1
D: -
CDR3: CASSESGGLHDTQYF

V: TRBV7-9
D: TRBD1
CDR3: CASSLAGTVSGTIYF

V: TRBV5-4
D: -
CDR3: CASSLFSGGGGPKNIQYF

V: TRBV19
D: TRBD1
CDR3: CASSTGQGRNQPQHF

V: TRBV2
D: -
CDR3: CASSGEGSPLHF

V: TRBV18
D: -
CDR3: CASSPRGFKGNEQFF

V: TRBV30
D: TRBD2
CDR3: CAWSASAGGYEQFF

V: TRBV5-6
D: TRBD1
CDR3: CASSLLGGKGQPQHF

V: TRBV19
D: TRBD2
CDR3: CASSMDGAGGLWDEQFF

V: TRBV10-3
D: -
CDR3: CAISDEGGKLFF